The rows below give T cell receptor beta chains drawn from one sample of a study of blood T cell repertoires in COVID-19. This table comes from immunoSEQ multiplex PCR, and its TCRdb copy is limited to in-frame clones, with some not included. The data contain some 330,000 clones, 70% to 90% of them singletons. The specimen sequenced was PBMCs or T cells enriched from blood (not recorded which). Receptors originate from a man aged 40-50 years in a cohort exposed to, infected with or recovered from COVID-19 (not recorded which). CDR3s include the opening cysteine and the closing phenylalanine or tryptophan. D genes are given only for firm matches. Only part of the rows carry a size: once, few, many, or a class if the clone is expanded.

d_call,clone_size,v_call,j_call,cdr3_nt,cdr3_aa
TRBD1,-,TRBV19,TRBJ1-2,TGTGCCAGTAGTATCCTATGGGACAGGGACCGTGGCTACACCTTC,CASSILWDRDRGYTF
TRBD2,few,TRBV5-1,TRBJ2-1,TGCGCCAGCAGGAGCGGGAGGGCCGATAATGAGCAGTTCTTC,CASRSGRADNEQFF
-,few,TRBV28,TRBJ1-2,TGTGCCAGCAGTTCGACTGGCGGTGGCTACACCTTC,CASSSTGGGYTF
-,-,TRBV2,TRBJ2-7,TGTGCCAGCAGTGTGGGGCCCTACGAGCAGTACTTC,CASSVGPYEQYF
TRBD1,-,TRBV6-5,TRBJ2-7,TGTGCCAGCAGGGGACAGGCGGGCGAGCAGTACTTC,CASRGQAGEQYF
-,-,TRBV18,TRBJ1-2,TGTGCCAGCTCACCGGGGCAGGGTCCTAACTATGGCTACACCTTC,CASSPGQGPNYGYTF
-,-,TRBV4-1,TRBJ2-7,TGCGCCAGCAGCCAAGATAGTAGCCCAAGGAGGGAGCAGTACTTC,CASSQDSSPRREQYF
TRBD2,-,TRBV19,TRBJ2-3,TGTGCCAGTAGTAAATCGGGAGGGGGCACAGATACGCAGTATTTT,CASSKSGGGTDTQYF
TRBD1,-,TRBV5-1,TRBJ1-2,TGCGCCAGCAGCTCTGCCCCGGGACAGAACTATGGCTACACCTTC,CASSSAPGQNYGYTF
TRBD2,once,TRBV4-2,TRBJ2-7,TGTGCCAGCAGCCAAGATAGTCCGCTAGCGGCCTACGAGCAGTACTTC,CASSQDSPLAAYEQYF
-,-,TRBV21-1,TRBJ2-3,TGTGCCAGCAGCAAAGCCATTCGCGGAGATAGCACAGATACGCAGTATTTT,CASSKAIRGDSTDTQYF
TRBD1,-,TRBV29-1,TRBJ1-1,TGCAGCGCTGGGACAGGTCTGAACACTGAAGCTTTCTTT,CSAGTGLNTEAFF
-,-,TRBV6-5,TRBJ2-4,TGTGCCAGCAGCCCCGGGACAACTAAAAACATTCAGTACTTC,CASSPGTTKNIQYF
-,-,TRBV5-5,TRBJ1-5,TGTGCCAGCAGTACCAGGGTCGTAGGGCCCCAGCATTTT,CASSTRVVGPQHF
-,-,TRBV3-1/TRBV3-2,TRBJ2-1,TGTGCCAGCAGCCGCCTTGAGGTCGGGGTTGAGCAGTTCTTC,CASSRLEVGVEQFF
-,-,TRBV30,TRBJ1-6,TGTGCCTGGAGTACGGGTAATTCACCCCTCCACTTT,CAWSTGNSPLHF
-,-,TRBV7-2,TRBJ2-7,TGTGCCAGCAGCTTAACAGGCCGGCTCTCCTACGAGCAGTACTTC,CASSLTGRLSYEQYF
-,-,TRBV7-9,TRBJ1-1,TGTGCCAGCAGCTTAGTCCCGGGGACTGAAGCTTTCTTT,CASSLVPGTEAFF
-,-,TRBV29-1,TRBJ1-2,TGCAGCGTACAGGGCGTCAGGGCTCTTAACTATGGCTACACCTTC,CSVQGVRALNYGYTF
-,-,TRBV7-9,TRBJ1-3,TGTGCCAGCAGCAAAGACAGGAGCTCTGGAAACACCATATATTTT,CASSKDRSSGNTIYF
-,-,TRBV6-1,TRBJ1-6,TGTGCCAGCAGTGAACAGGGTTTGAGTTCACCCCTCCACTTT,CASSEQGLSSPLHF
TRBD1,-,TRBV3-1/TRBV3-2,TRBJ1-5,TGTGCCAGCAGCCATGGGACAGGGGGATGGGGGCCCCAGCATTTT,CASSHGTGGWGPQHF
-,-,TRBV10-1,TRBJ2-3,TGCGCCAGCAGTGAATTAGCGGTCGGCACAGATACGCAGTATTTT,CASSELAVGTDTQYF
TRBD1,-,TRBV19,TRBJ1-5,TGTGCCAGTAGTATTCAGGGGGATAGCAATCAGCCCCAGCATTTT,CASSIQGDSNQPQHF
TRBD2,-,TRBV4-1,TRBJ2-7,TGCGCCAGCAGCCTACGCGGCGGGGGGACCTACGAGCAGTACTTC,CASSLRGGGTYEQYF
-,-,TRBV6-4,TRBJ2-7,TGTGCCAGCAGAACCTTTCTTCATCGGGGGACCTACGAGCAGTACTTC,CASRTFLHRGTYEQYF
TRBD1,few,TRBV10-2,TRBJ1-1,TGCGCCAGCAGCAGGGACAGGGGGCGAAACATGAACACTGAAGCTTTCTTT,CASSRDRGRNMNTEAFF
-,-,TRBV5-1,TRBJ2-7,TGCGCCAGCAGCCCTGGACACAGGGACACCTACGAGCAGTACTTC,CASSPGHRDTYEQYF
TRBD1,-,TRBV9,TRBJ2-5,TGTGCCAGCAGTTTGACAGGGGGTCAGACCCAGTACTTC,CASSLTGGQTQYF
-,once,TRBV28,TRBJ1-5,TGTGCCAGCGTTAGAGAGGGGGTTATCCATCAGCCCCAGCATTTT,CASVREGVIHQPQHF
-,-,TRBV5-1,TRBJ2-1,TGCGCCAGCAGCCGCGGGACGGAAACCTACAATGAGCAGTTCTTC,CASSRGTETYNEQFF
-,-,TRBV5-1,TRBJ2-7,TGCGCCAGCAGCTTGGCCGCGGGGCGAAGCTCCTACGAGCAGTACTTC,CASSLAAGRSSYEQYF
-,-,TRBV3-1/TRBV3-2,TRBJ2-3,TGTGCCAGCAGCCATCGCGGAAGCACAGATACGCAGTATTTT,CASSHRGSTDTQYF
TRBD1,-,TRBV4-1,TRBJ1-1,TGCGCCAGCAGCCAAGAAAGACTGGGACAGATGAACACTGAAGCTTTCTTT,CASSQERLGQMNTEAFF
-,-,TRBV7-2,TRBJ1-6,TGTGCCAGCAGCTTAGCGCGACGGACTGATTCACCCCTCCACTTT,CASSLARRTDSPLHF
TRBD1,-,TRBV2,TRBJ2-7,TGTGCCAGCAGTGAAGGCCCACAGGGGGCGTGGAACGAGCAGTACTTC,CASSEGPQGAWNEQYF
TRBD1,-,TRBV28,TRBJ2-7,TGTGCCAGCAGTTGGGACAGGGGCTCCTCCTACGAGCAGTACTTC,CASSWDRGSSYEQYF
-,few,TRBV15,TRBJ2-1,TGTGCCACCAGCAGGGGAAGACTGGCGGGGGCCAACAATGAGCAGTTCTTC,CATSRGRLAGANNEQFF
TRBD1,-,TRBV2,TRBJ2-1,TGTGCCAGCAGAATAAAACCGGGACAGGCGTATAATGAGCAGTTCTTC,CASRIKPGQAYNEQFF
-,-,TRBV30,TRBJ1-6,TGTGCCTTCGGGACACCTAATTCACCCCTCCACTTT,CAFGTPNSPLHF